The T cell receptor beta chain described here comes from a study of blood T cell repertoires in COVID-19. Across the whole study: The samples span acute and convalescent COVID-19 from the United States, Italy and Spain. PBMCs, B-cell-depleted T cells, or T cells were the source of the cDNA or gDNA that made up the material.

Germline loops: CDR1 LGHDT, CDR2 YNNKEL (reference sequence). V lost 1 base to trimming and J lost 7 bases; unmatched junction nucleotides: 8. There are 16 residues in the CDR3. As processed by the authors: It was from reference gene primer amplification that nucleated cell counts were estimated. Sequencing used immunoSEQ multiplex PCR; TCRdb keeps in-frame clones, though not all of them. That table furnishes V, J and clone size, whereas the DNA furnished D and trimming. The sample carries about 64,000 clones, approximately 80% recorded once. Specimen: peripheral blood. The sequence came from a woman aged 60-75 years with acute or convalescent COVID-19. The gene calls are TRBV3-1 (or the pseudogene TRBV3-2) and TRBJ1-2; 11 bases align to TRBD1. Here the CDR3 reads CASSQAGTGGSGGYTF. Here the CDR3 DNA reads TGTGCCAGCAGCCAAGCCGGGACAGGGGGTTCCGGTGGCTACACCTTC.